Listed here are 13 T cell receptor beta chains from one sample, sequenced in a study of patients and donors after allogeneic stem cell transplantation. TCRdb fed the RT-PCR reads into MiXCR, producing one record per CDR3 protein. The sample holds 900,000 to 1,000,000 distinct CDR3 sequences, around 17% seen once. Sequenced: blood, either unsorted or a sorted T cell fraction (not recorded which). Receptors originate from a human donor who was either an allogeneic HSCT recipient or a stem cell or donor lymphocyte infusion donor (not recorded which). It is not recorded whose cells these are; they may come from a transplant donor.

This clonotype was detected a few times. The genes are TRBV5-1 and TRBJ2-5; D is undetermined. The CDR3 is made up of 13 amino acids. Germline-derived CDR1 and CDR2 are SGHRS and YFSETQ. V lost 5 bases, J lost 1 base, and 9 bases lay in between. CDR3 coding DNA: TGCGCCAGCAGTCCCACCCCCCAAGAGACCCAGTACTTC. Its translation is CASSPTPQETQYF.

V is TRBV12-3 or TRBV12-4 and J is TRBJ2-1; D remains ambiguous. CDR3 length: 13 amino acids. The V end was cut by 7 bases, the J end by 3 bases, with 10 bases between. The CDR3 DNA sequence: TGTGCCAGCACCCGGAGAGGCTACAATGAGCAGTTCTTC. Protein sequence: CASTRRGYNEQFF.

The chain employs TRBV24-1 and TRBJ2-2; D is ambiguous. The CDR3 totals 14 residues. The ends were cut back, 2 bases at V and 4 bases at J, with 7 bases in the middle. Germline assignment: CDR1 KGHDR and CDR2 SFDVKD. CDR3 sequence (DNA): TGTGCCACCAGTGATTCGACCCTCACCGGGGAGCTGTTTTTT. Its protein is CATSDSTLTGELFF.

This clonotype was seen a handful of times. This CDR3 reads CASSYGADQETQYF. In DNA, the CDR3 is TGTGCCAGCAGTTACGGTGCGGATCAAGAGACCCAGTACTTC. The chain couples TRBV6-2 or TRBV6-3 to TRBJ2-5; the D is unclear. There are 14 residues in the CDR3. The V gene lost 2 bases and the J gene lost 2 bases, with 9 bases spanning the gap. Germline V gives CDR1 MNHEY, CDR2 SVGEGT.

This chain connects TRBV21-1 to TRBJ1-5; whether TRBD1, the table's D call, matches the DNA was not checked. TRBV21-1 is deemed a pseudogene. The CDR3 runs 13 residues. The CDR3: CASMGQGNQPQHF. The DNA for the CDR3 is TGTGCCAGCATGGGTCAGGGGAATCAGCCCCAGCATTTT.

The chain links TRBV7-2 to TRBJ2-2; 11 bases are a match to TRBD2. Germline V lookup: CDR1 SGHTA, CDR2 FQGNSA. This CDR3 region has 16 residues. V was clipped by 7 bases and J by 4 bases; unmatched bases: 8. The CDR3: CASTLKGTSGTGELFF. For the CDR3, the DNA is TGTGCCAGCACCCTTAAGGGGACTAGCGGCACCGGGGAGCTGTTTTTT.

This chain joins TRBV7-9 and TRBJ1-4, with D possibly matching TRBD1 (6 bases). The ends were cut back, 5 bases at V and 1 base at J, with 17 bases in the middle. CDR3 length equals 17 residues. Germline values: CDR1 SEHNR, CDR2 FQNEAQ (reference sequence). CDR3 nucleotide sequence: TGTGCCAGCAGCCCGATTAGGACAGACCGAACTAATGAAAAACTGTTTTTT. Residues: CASSPIRTDRTNEKLFF.

This clonotype has only one observation. CDR3 nucleotide sequence: TGCAGTGCCCCCCTTGCCGGCAGCCAAGAGACCCAGTACTTC. Protein product: CSAPLAGSQETQYF. The V gene is TRBV20-1, the J gene TRBJ2-5; no reliable D call. This CDR3 is built from 14 residues. The germline V gene has CDR1 DFQATT and CDR2 SNEGSKA (reference sequence). Between the trimmed V and J ends, which lost 6 bases and 1 base, there was a span of 15 bases.

This clonotype occurred many times. CDR3 in amino acids: CASSLVLFWHEQYF. CDR3 in DNA: TGTGCCAGCAGTTTAGTTCTGTTCTGGCACGAGCAGTACTTC. J is TRBJ2-7 and V is TRBV12-3 or TRBV12-4, with no clear D. V was clipped by 1 base and J by 5 bases, with 12 bases between them. The CDR3 is 14 residues long.

This clonotype was counted between two and nine times. Relative to the germline gene, one junction end is altered; a read error may explain this. This chain joins TRBV7-7 and TRBJ2-2; unclear D gene. Germline V gene sequence: CDR1 SSHAT, CDR2 FNYEAQ (reference sequence). The CDR3 is made up of 16 amino acids. For the CDR3, the DNA is TGTGCTAGCAGCTTACTCACCGGGCTCGGGACCGGGGAGCTGTTTTTT. Amino acids: CASSLLTGLGTGELFF.

This clonotype was observed at least ten times. The CDR3 sequence: CASSLGQPAFF. Written as DNA, the CDR3 is TGTGCCAGCAGTTTGGGACAACCAGCTTTCTTT. This chain links TRBV12-3 or TRBV12-4 with TRBJ1-1, with a possible D match to TRBD1 (6 bases). Trimming cost V 3 bases and J 10 bases, with 9 bases left between them. The CDR3 totals 11 residues.

The CDR3: CASSPMQSGANEQFF. As DNA, the CDR3 is TGTGCCAGCAGCCCAATGCAATCAGGGGCCAATGAGCAGTTCTTC. This chain joins TRBV14 and TRBJ2-1, with D possibly TRBD1 on 6 matching bases. V lost 4 bases, J lost 6 bases, and 16 bases lay in between. Germline CDR1 is SGHDN and CDR2 is FVKESK. The CDR3 is 15 residues long.

This chain uses TRBV9 with TRBJ2-3; D not resolved. Germline V gene lookup returns CDR1 SGDLS and CDR2 YYNGEE. The CDR3 runs to 14 residues. V was trimmed by 3 bases and J by 0 bases, leaving 8 bases between them. CDR3 sequence reads: CASSGIRSTDTQYF. The CDR3 nucleotides are TGTGCCAGCAGCGGAATACGTAGCACAGATACGCAGTATTTT.